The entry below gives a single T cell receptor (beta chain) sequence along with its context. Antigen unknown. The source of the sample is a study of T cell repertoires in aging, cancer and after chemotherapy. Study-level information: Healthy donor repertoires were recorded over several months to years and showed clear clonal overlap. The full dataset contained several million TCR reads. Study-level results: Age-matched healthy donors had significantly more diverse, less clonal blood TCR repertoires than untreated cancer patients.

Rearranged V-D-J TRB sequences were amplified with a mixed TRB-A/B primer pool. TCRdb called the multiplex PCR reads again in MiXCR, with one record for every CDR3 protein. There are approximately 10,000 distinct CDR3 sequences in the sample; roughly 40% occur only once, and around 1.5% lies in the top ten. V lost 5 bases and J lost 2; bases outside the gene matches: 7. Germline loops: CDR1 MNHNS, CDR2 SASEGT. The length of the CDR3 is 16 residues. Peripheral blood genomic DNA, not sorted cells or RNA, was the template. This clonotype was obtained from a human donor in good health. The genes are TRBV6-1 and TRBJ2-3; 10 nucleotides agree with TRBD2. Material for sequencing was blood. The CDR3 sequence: CASSYRTSGYTDTQYF. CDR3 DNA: TGTGCCAGCAGTTACCGGACTAGCGGTTACACAGATACGCAGTATTTT.